This T cell receptor (beta chain) was observed in a study of regulatory T cells in long-lasting Graves disease. Study-wide results and limits: When disease was persistent, TRBV28, TRBJ1-2 and TRBJ2-5 were the favored segments. Between persistent patients, 2,500 to 3,500 public clonotypes were shared, exceeding the approximately 870 shared between new patients. Less diverse TCR repertoires were seen in persistent Graves' patients than in newly diagnosed ones.

Investigators prepared the TCR beta libraries by applying iRepertoire HTBI primers and Arm-PCR of CDR3 regions. TCRdb fed the multiplex PCR reads into MiXCR, producing one record per CDR3 protein. The sample contains roughly 380,000 distinct CDR3 sequences, 16% of which appear only once. Time point of the sample: newly diagnosed GD, antithyroid drugs for less than 3 months. Following extraction of RNA from PBMCs, that RNA was used to make the TCR library. Each patient gave approximately 8.8 milliliters of EDTA-anticoagulated peripheral blood. Germline V gene lookup returns CDR1 DFQATT and CDR2 SNEGSKA (reference sequence). With V trimmed by 6 bases and J by 5 bases, 12 bases remained unmatched. This CDR3 region has 14 residues. Notes on this clonotype: Antigen specificity is unknown. This may be a read error, as it is one base from a much larger clone.

This same sample was also taken into another study, of T cells in Graves' hyperthyroidism and ophthalmopathy.

The sample was peripheral blood mononuclear cells (PBMCs), taken at new diagnosis, from a patient treated with antithyroid drugs. The chain joins TRBV20-1 to TRBJ2-5; TRBD2 matches 7 bases. The sequence came from a man aged 35-49 years with Graves disease. The CDR3: CSATGLAGVETQYF. Written as DNA, the CDR3 is TGCAGTGCCACCGGACTTGCGGGGGTCGAGACCCAGTACTTC.